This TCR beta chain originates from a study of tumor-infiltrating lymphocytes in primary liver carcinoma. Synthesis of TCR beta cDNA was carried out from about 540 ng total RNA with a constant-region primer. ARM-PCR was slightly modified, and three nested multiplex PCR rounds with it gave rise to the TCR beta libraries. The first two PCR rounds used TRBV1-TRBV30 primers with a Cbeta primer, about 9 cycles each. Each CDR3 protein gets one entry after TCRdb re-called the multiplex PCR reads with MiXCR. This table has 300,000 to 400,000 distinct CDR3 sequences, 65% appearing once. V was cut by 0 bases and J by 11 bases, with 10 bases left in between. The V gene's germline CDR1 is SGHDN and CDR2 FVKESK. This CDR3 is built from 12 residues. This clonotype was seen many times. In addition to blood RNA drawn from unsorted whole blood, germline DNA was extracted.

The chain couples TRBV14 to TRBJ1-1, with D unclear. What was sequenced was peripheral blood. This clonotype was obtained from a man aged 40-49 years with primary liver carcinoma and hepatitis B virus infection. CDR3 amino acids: CASSQDHGVAFF. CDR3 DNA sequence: TGTGCCAGCAGCCAAGATCACGGGGTGGCTTTCTTT.